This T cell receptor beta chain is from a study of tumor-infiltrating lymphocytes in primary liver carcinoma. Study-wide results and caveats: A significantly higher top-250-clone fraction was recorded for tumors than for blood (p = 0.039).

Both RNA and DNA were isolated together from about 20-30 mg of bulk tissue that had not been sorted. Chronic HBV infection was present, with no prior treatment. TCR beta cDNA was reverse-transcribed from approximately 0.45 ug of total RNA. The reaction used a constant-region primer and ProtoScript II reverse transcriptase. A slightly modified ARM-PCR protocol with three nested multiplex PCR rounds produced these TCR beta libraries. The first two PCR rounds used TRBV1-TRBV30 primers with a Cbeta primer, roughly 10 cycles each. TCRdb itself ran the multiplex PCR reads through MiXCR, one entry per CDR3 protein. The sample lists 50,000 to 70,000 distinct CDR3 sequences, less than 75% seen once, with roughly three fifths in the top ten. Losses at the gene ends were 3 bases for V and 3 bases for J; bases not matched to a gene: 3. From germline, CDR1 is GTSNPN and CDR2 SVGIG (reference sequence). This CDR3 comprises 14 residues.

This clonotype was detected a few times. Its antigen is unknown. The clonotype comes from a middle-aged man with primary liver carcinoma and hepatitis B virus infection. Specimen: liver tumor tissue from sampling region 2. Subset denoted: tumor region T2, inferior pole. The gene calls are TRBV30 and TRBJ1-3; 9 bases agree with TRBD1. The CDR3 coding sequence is TGTGCCTGGAGGCTGACAGGGGGTGGAAACACCATATATTTT. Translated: CAWRLTGGGNTIYF.